Sequencing of this TCR beta chain was carried out in a study of cytomegalovirus exposure and HLA in healthy donors. PCR amplification relied on 60 Vbeta primers (plus 13 Jbeta primers). Sequencing was performed with immunoSEQ multiplex PCR; in TCRdb, only in-frame clones are kept and a portion is missing. This table holds tens of thousands of clones, roughly 80% found once. This clone was observed once. Additional DNA sequences in this sample encode the identical CDR3. The germline V gene has CDR1 MDHEN and CDR2 SYDVKM. The CDR3 is 13 residues long. V was cut by 2 bases and J by 1 base, with 6 bases left in between.

This chain joins TRBV28 and TRBJ2-7; TRBD1 might be the D (6 bases). The sequencing sample was made of PBMCs. The sequence was obtained from a man in his forties or fifties in good health and CMV-seronegative. Here the CDR3 DNA reads TGTGCCAGCAGTTTAACAGGGTCCTACGAGCAGTACTTC. Its protein is CASSLTGSYEQYF.